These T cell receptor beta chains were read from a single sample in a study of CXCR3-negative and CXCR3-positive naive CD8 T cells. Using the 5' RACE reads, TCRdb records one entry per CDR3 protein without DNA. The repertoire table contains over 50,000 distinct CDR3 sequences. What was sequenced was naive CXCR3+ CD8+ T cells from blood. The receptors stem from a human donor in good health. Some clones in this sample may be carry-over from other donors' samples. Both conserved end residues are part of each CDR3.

CDR3: CASSKDVYGYTF; V: TRBV21-1; J: TRBJ1-2
CDR3: CASSFGTDQPQHF; V: TRBV5-1; J: TRBJ1-5
CDR3: CATSSFAAIAGSYNEQFF; V: TRBV15; J: TRBJ2-1
CDR3: CASSPSGGPYTGELFF; V: TRBV7-3; J: TRBJ2-2
CDR3: CASSQDSEQFF; V: TRBV4-2; J: TRBJ2-1
CDR3: CAISYSPGLAGPYEQYF; V: TRBV6-5; J: TRBJ2-7
CDR3: CASRLRAGTNEKLFF; V: TRBV28; J: TRBJ1-4
CDR3: CASSSRDPQGNTIYF; V: TRBV7-9; J: TRBJ1-3
CDR3: CSVEVGQGSYEQYF; V: TRBV29-1; J: TRBJ2-7
CDR3: CASSQDRDFPGTEAFF; V: TRBV3-1; J: TRBJ1-1
CDR3: CASSLEGLSKNIQYF; V: TRBV27; J: TRBJ2-4
CDR3: CASGPFTANTGELFF; V: TRBV5-1; J: TRBJ2-2
CDR3: CAISESVDRGTYNEQFF; V: TRBV10-3; J: TRBJ2-1
CDR3: CASSQVGGGEAFF; V: TRBV4-3; J: TRBJ1-1
CDR3: CASSLTEVTASHGYTF; V: TRBV7-9; J: TRBJ1-2
CDR3: CASSLMMGSSYEQYF; V: TRBV13; J: TRBJ2-7
CDR3: CASSEGQGVQPQHF; V: TRBV4-2; J: TRBJ1-5
CDR3: CASIFSGETQYF; V: TRBV10-1; J: TRBJ2-5
CDR3: CSAENSAESSYEQYF; V: TRBV20-1; J: TRBJ2-7
CDR3: CASSSPGVGGEKLFF; V: TRBV12-3/TRBV12-4; J: TRBJ1-4
CDR3: CSARAGQLAKNIQYF; V: TRBV20-1; J: TRBJ2-4
CDR3: CASSYLQGLNTEAFF; V: TRBV6-2/TRBV6-3; J: TRBJ1-1
CDR3: CASSYMLNDEQYF; V: TRBV6-5; J: TRBJ2-7
CDR3: CASSLEGAGDTQYF; V: TRBV7-6; J: TRBJ2-3
CDR3: CASISRGKNTEAFF; V: TRBV28; J: TRBJ1-1
CDR3: CASSQRTSGRPDTQYF; V: TRBV14; J: TRBJ2-3
CDR3: CASRFSGTDTQYF; V: TRBV7-3; J: TRBJ2-3
CDR3: CASSQGRVEQFF; V: TRBV3-1; J: TRBJ2-1
CDR3: CASSFGMSGQSSYEQYF; V: TRBV7-8; J: TRBJ2-7
CDR3: CASSYPALNPGLAGLNIQYF; V: TRBV6-2/TRBV6-3; J: TRBJ2-4
CDR3: CASSRPERRGTDTQYF; V: TRBV6-6; J: TRBJ2-3
CDR3: CASSPRTGSTEDYGYTF; V: TRBV7-6; J: TRBJ1-2
CDR3: CATSTTSSGTEAFF; V: TRBV15; J: TRBJ1-1
CDR3: CASSFGQGNTGELFF; V: TRBV13; J: TRBJ2-2
CDR3: CASRWGGLTDTQYF; V: TRBV2; J: TRBJ2-3
CDR3: CASSFSPGQETQYF; V: TRBV7-6; J: TRBJ2-5
CDR3: CASSLGLAGGYEQYF; V: TRBV5-6; J: TRBJ2-7
CDR3: CSVEAPGQGGPETQYF; V: TRBV29-1; J: TRBJ2-5
CDR3: CASSSQALVFNEQFF; V: TRBV7-6; J: TRBJ2-1
CDR3: CASGEAVTYEQYF; V: TRBV9; J: TRBJ2-7
CDR3: CASSLIGGSGTFTDTQYF; V: TRBV7-3; J: TRBJ2-3
CDR3: CASSLPSGPYNEQFF; V: TRBV7-9; J: TRBJ2-1
CDR3: CASSLKFRDTVYVEQFF; V: TRBV5-5; J: TRBJ2-1
CDR3: CASSEVYNEEFF; V: TRBV2; J: TRBJ2-1
CDR3: CSARQAREQVEQYF; V: TRBV20-1; J: TRBJ2-7
CDR3: CASSLGTFRGKLFF; V: TRBV12-3/TRBV12-4; J: TRBJ1-4
CDR3: CASSYSPGSYNEQFF; V: TRBV6-5; J: TRBJ2-1
CDR3: CASRWTLEETQYF; V: TRBV19; J: TRBJ2-5
CDR3: CASSLQRAVTNYGYTF; V: TRBV27; J: TRBJ1-2
CDR3: CASSTTSGGDAYNEQFF; V: TRBV19; J: TRBJ2-1
CDR3: CASSHSGPLYNEQFF; V: TRBV7-6; J: TRBJ2-1
CDR3: CASSFIRDRGNYEQYF; V: TRBV7-2; J: TRBJ2-7
CDR3: CASSQISSFFPDTQYF; V: TRBV14; J: TRBJ2-3